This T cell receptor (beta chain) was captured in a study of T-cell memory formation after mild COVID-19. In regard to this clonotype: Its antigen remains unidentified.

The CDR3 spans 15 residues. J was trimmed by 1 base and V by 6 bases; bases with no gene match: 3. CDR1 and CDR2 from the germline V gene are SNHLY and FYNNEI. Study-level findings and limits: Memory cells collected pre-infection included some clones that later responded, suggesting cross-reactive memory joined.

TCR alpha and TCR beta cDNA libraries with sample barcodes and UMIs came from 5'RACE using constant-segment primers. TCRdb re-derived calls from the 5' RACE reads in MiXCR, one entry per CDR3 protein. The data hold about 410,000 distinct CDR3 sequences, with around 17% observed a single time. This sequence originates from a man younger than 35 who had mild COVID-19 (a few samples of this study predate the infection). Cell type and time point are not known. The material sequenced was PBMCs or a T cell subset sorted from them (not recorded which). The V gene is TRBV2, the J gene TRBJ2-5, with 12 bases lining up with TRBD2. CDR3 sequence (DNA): TGTGCCAGCAGGGGGACTAGCGGGCTCCAAGAGACCCAGTACTTC. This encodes CASRGTSGLQETQYF.